Below are 29 T cell receptor beta chains sequenced from a single sample in a study of cytomegalovirus exposure and HLA in healthy donors. Assay used: immunoSEQ multiplex PCR; TCRdb lists only in-frame clones, some missing. This sample has approximately 150,000 clones, with approximately 90% found just once. Source material: PBMCs. These receptors were collected from a man younger than 35 in good health and CMV-seropositive.

The gene calls are TRBV6-4 and TRBJ1-5; 7 bases map to TRBD1. The V gene end was trimmed by 5 bases and the J gene end by 0 bases; junction bases not matched to a gene: 4. Germline V CDR1 and CDR2: MRHNA, SNTAGT. CDR3 length equals 15 residues. This chain's CDR3 is CASSKTGNSNQPQHF. DNA of the CDR3: TGTGCCAGCAGTAAGACAGGGAATAGCAATCAGCCCCAGCATTTT.

The chain has TRBV5-1 and TRBJ1-2; no definite D call. This CDR3 has 14 amino acids. The V gene's germline CDR1 is SGHRS and CDR2 YFSETQ. Trimming removed 0 bases from V and 8 bases from J, with 14 bases in between. In DNA, the CDR3 is TGCGCCAGCAGCTTGGGTAGCCCCGAGGGAGGCTACACCTTC. Translation gives CASSLGSPEGGYTF.

This chain uses TRBV2 with TRBJ2-5; a possible D gene is TRBD2 (5 bases). CDR3 length: 14 amino acids. Germline V gene lookup returns CDR1 SNHLY and CDR2 FYNNEI. Trimming removed 6 bases at V and 4 bases at J, with 15 bases between. CDR3 nucleotides: TGTGCCAGCAGCTCGGACTGGATCAGAGAGACCCAGTACTTC. This encodes CASSSDWIRETQYF.

V is TRBV30 and J is TRBJ1-4, with D tentatively TRBD1 (5 bases). CDR3 size: 14 residues. Germline CDR1 is GTSNPN and CDR2 is SVGIG (reference sequence). The V gene lost 1 base and the J gene lost 4 bases, with 10 bases spanning the gap. The CDR3 is CAWSEPGGNEKLFF. The CDR3 DNA reads TGTGCCTGGAGTGAACCGGGGGGTAATGAAAAACTGTTTTTT.

This clone was counted a few times. The chain uses TRBV4-1 and TRBJ1-2; D is possibly TRBD1 (6 bases). With 0 bases removed from V and 6 bases from J, the gap between germline ends came to 8 bases. The CDR3 is 13 amino acids. Per germline, CDR1 MGHRA and CDR2 YSYEKL. The CDR3 DNA reads as TGCGCCAGCAGCCAAGACCCAGGGGATGGCTACACCTTC. Amino acids: CASSQDPGDGYTF.

This clone was observed a single time. The chain joins TRBV15 to TRBJ1-2; D is ambiguous. Germline lookup yields CDR1 LNHNV and CDR2 YYDKDF (reference sequence). This CDR3 has 15 amino acids. Trimming removed 0 bases from V and 0 bases from J, with 8 bases in between. The CDR3 reads CATSRDPPANYGYTF. DNA for the CDR3: TGTGCCACCAGCAGAGATCCCCCAGCTAACTATGGCTACACCTTC.

The genes are TRBV2 and TRBJ1-2, with D tentatively TRBD1 (6 bases). Germline V gene sequence: CDR1 SNHLY, CDR2 FYNNEI. CDR3 length equals 14 residues. V was clipped by 5 bases and J by 6 bases, with 16 bases between them. The CDR3 coding sequence is TGTGCCAGCAGTACAGGGTCTGGAGTGGATGGCTACACCTTC. Amino acid sequence: CASSTGSGVDGYTF.

This clone was observed a single time. This chain joins TRBV25-1 and TRBJ2-7; a possible D gene is TRBD2 (6 bases). Germline lookup yields CDR1 MGHDK and CDR2 SYGVNS. CDR3 length: 15 residues. V was trimmed by 5 bases and J by 6 bases, leaving 20 bases between them. CDR3 coding DNA: TGTGCCAGCAGTCATGCGACGGAGGGTGTCGGCGAGCAGTACTTC. It is translated as CASSHATEGVGEQYF.

The genes are TRBV19 and TRBJ1-4; D is uncertain. The germline CDR1 and CDR2 sequences are LNHDA and SQIVND (reference sequence). The CDR3 is 12 amino acids. Trimming shortened V by 7 bases and J by 8 bases, and 11 bases separated the two germline ends. CDR3 nucleotides: TGTGCCAGTAATGGAGATCAGGAAAAACTGTTTTTT. Protein product: CASNGDQEKLFF.

The chain is built from TRBV4-1 and TRBJ1-1; TRBD1 aligns across 7 bases. Trimming cost V 0 bases and J 1 base; bases outside gene matches: 2. This CDR3 comprises 15 residues. Germline V gene data show CDR1 as MGHRA and CDR2 as YSYEKL. The CDR3 protein is CASSQDRTGNTEAFF. As DNA, the CDR3 is TGCGCCAGCAGCCAAGACCGGACAGGGAACACTGAAGCTTTCTTT.

V gene TRBV19 combines with J gene TRBJ2-1, with TRBD1 as a possible D gene (5 bases). Germline V gene lookup returns CDR1 LNHDA and CDR2 SQIVND (reference sequence). The V gene lost 5 bases and the J gene lost 0 bases, with 23 bases spanning the gap. The CDR3 is 19 residues long. CDR3 DNA: TGTGCCAGTAGTCCGCCCCGTCCCAACAGGCCGAGCTCCTACAATGAGCAGTTCTTC. Its protein product is CASSPPRPNRPSSYNEQFF.

The chain is built from TRBV5-6 and TRBJ2-1, with 9 bases matching TRBD1. Germline V gene lookup returns CDR1 SGHDT and CDR2 YYEEEE. This CDR3 is built from 14 residues. With V trimmed by 2 bases and J by 8 bases, 5 bases remained unmatched. Here the CDR3 reads CASSFGTGSDEQFF. CDR3 nucleotides: TGTGCCAGCAGCTTCGGGACAGGGTCAGATGAGCAGTTCTTC.

This chain connects TRBV5-1 to TRBJ1-2, with D perhaps matching TRBD1 (5 bases). V was cut by 7 bases and J by 6 bases, with 19 bases left in between. Germline V lookup: CDR1 SGHRS, CDR2 YFSETQ. The CDR3 is 14 residues long. CDR3 protein: CASAGTAGSHGYTF. DNA for the CDR3: TGCGCCAGCGCCGGGACCGCCGGGAGCCATGGCTACACCTTC.

This clone was recorded a few times. This chain connects TRBV5-4 to TRBJ1-5, with D perhaps matching TRBD1 (6 bases). This CDR3 region has 12 residues. Germline CDR1 and CDR2: SGHNT and YYREEE (reference sequence). V was cut by 2 bases and J by 6 bases, with 6 bases left in between. Written as DNA, the CDR3 is TGTGCCAGCAGCTTACAGGGTCAGCCCCAGCATTTT. This gives the protein CASSLQGQPQHF. Looking up the rest from reference TRBV5-4 and TRBJ1-5 gives the full variable domain: ETGVTQSPTHLIKTRGQQVTLRCSSQSGHNTVSWYQQALGQGPQFIFQYYREEENGRGNFPPRFSGLQFPNYSSELNVNALELDDSALYLCASSLQGQPQHFGDGTRLSIL.

The V call is TRBV28, the J call TRBJ1-5; D perhaps matches TRBD1 (5 bases). The germline V gene encodes CDR1 MDHEN and CDR2 SYDVKM. V lost 10 bases to trimming and J lost 0 bases, with 13 bases between them. The CDR3 is made up of 14 amino acids. The CDR3 nucleotides read TGTGCCATCTGGGGGGGGGTTAGCAATCAGCCCCAGCATTTT. It codes for CAIWGGVSNQPQHF.

In its sample, this clone was seen a few times. This chain connects TRBV6-5 to TRBJ2-7; no clear D. Trimming pared 5 bases from V and 7 bases from J, leaving 15 bases between. This CDR3 has 13 amino acids. The germline gives CDR1 MNHEY, CDR2 SVGAGI. The CDR3 here is CASSITVLSEQYF. CDR3 nucleotides: TGTGCCAGCAGTATTACAGTGTTATCTGAGCAGTACTTC.

CDR3 in DNA: TGTGCCAGCGGGCGCAGGGGGCCCCATCAGCCCCAGCATTTT. This codes for CASGRRGPHQPQHF. V and J are TRBV27 and TRBJ1-5, with 8 bases that match TRBD1. CDR1 and CDR2 (germline): MNHEY, SMNVEV (reference sequence). Trimming cost V 8 bases and J 5 bases; bases outside gene matches: 8. CDR3 length: 14 residues.

V and J are TRBV10-3 and TRBJ1-2, with D possibly matching TRBD1 (6 bases). The CDR3 has 14 amino acids. Germline loops: CDR1 ENHRY, CDR2 SYGVKD. V dropped 6 bases and J dropped 5 bases, with 16 bases sitting between them. CDR3 amino acids: CAIRPEGGWYGYTF. CDR3 bases: TGTGCCATCAGGCCTGAAGGGGGTTGGTATGGCTACACCTTC.

This clone appeared a few times. The chain has TRBV5-1 and TRBJ1-6; tentatively, D is TRBD1 (5 bases). The CDR3 is made up of 13 amino acids. Germline assignment: CDR1 SGHRS and CDR2 YFSETQ. Trimming stripped 0 bases from V and 7 bases from J, with 5 bases between. This chain's CDR3 is CASSLDRNSPLHF. The CDR3, as DNA: TGCGCCAGCAGCTTGGACAGGAATTCACCCCTCCACTTT.

The chain couples TRBV30 to TRBJ1-1; possible D gene TRBD1, 6 bases. Per the germline V gene, CDR1 is GTSNPN and CDR2 is SVGIG (reference sequence). This CDR3 comprises 13 residues. V lost 0 bases and J 4 bases, leaving 9 bases between the germline ends. CDR3: CAWSVGAGTEAFF. Written as DNA, the CDR3 is TGTGCCTGGAGTGTGGGGGCGGGCACTGAAGCTTTCTTT.

This sequence joins TRBV2 and TRBJ2-1; 14 bases match TRBD2. From germline, CDR1 is SNHLY and CDR2 FYNNEI. This CDR3 is 14 amino acids long. Trimming took 6 bases from V and 9 from J; bases not matched to a gene: 4. The CDR3 here is CASRGTSGGVEQFF. CDR3 DNA: TGTGCCAGCAGGGGGACTAGCGGGGGAGTTGAGCAGTTCTTC.

The rearrangement links TRBV11-3 to TRBJ2-3, with D possibly matching TRBD1 (5 bases). CDR3 size: 15 residues. Trimming took 5 bases from V and 5 from J, leaving 17 bases between them. Germline V gene data show CDR1 as SGHNT and CDR2 as YENEEA. The CDR3 bases are TGTGCCAGCAGCCCCGAAACAGGCTCTGTAGATACGCAGTATTTT. Its translation: CASSPETGSVDTQYF.

The genes are TRBV6-5 and TRBJ2-1, with a possible D match to TRBD1 (6 bases). Germline V gives CDR1 MNHEY, CDR2 SVGAGI. Trimming pared 6 bases from V and 9 bases from J, leaving 15 bases between. There are 13 residues in the CDR3. This chain's CDR3 is CASSTTGVGEQFF. Here the CDR3 DNA reads TGTGCCAGCAGCACGACAGGTGTCGGTGAGCAGTTCTTC.

The DNA of the CDR3 is TGTGCCAGCAGCTTGGAGGGGACAGGGGATAATTCACCCCTCCACTTT. It codes for CASSLEGTGDNSPLHF. The genes are TRBV5-6 and TRBJ1-6, with 10 bases lining up with TRBD1. CDR1 is SGHDT, CDR2 YYEEEE, per germline. V dropped 0 bases and J dropped 5; count of bases not matched to a gene: 2. The CDR3 is made up of 16 amino acids.

This clone showed up just once. The J gene is TRBJ2-3, the V gene TRBV5-6; 10 nucleotides agree with TRBD2. Germline CDR1 and CDR2: SGHDT and YYEEEE. The CDR3 runs to 16 residues. V dropped 4 bases and J dropped 2; count of bases not matched to a gene: 7. In nucleotides, the CDR3 is TGTGCCAGCAGCCCCGTAGCGGGGGGATCCACAGATACGCAGTATTTT. Its translation: CASSPVAGGSTDTQYF. The full variable domain, in which reference TRBV5-6 and TRBJ2-3 provide the parts outside the CDR3, is DAGVTQSPTHLIKTRGQQVTLRCSPKSGHDTVSWYQQALGQGPQFIFQYYEEEERQRGNFPDRFSGHQFPNYSSELNVNALLLGDSALYLCASSPVAGGSTDTQYFGPGTRLTVL.

This clone appeared a few times. This chain joins TRBV11-1 and TRBJ2-7; possibly TRBD1 for D (5 bases). The V end lost 3 bases, the J end lost 0 bases, and 9 bases lay between the germline ends. The germline CDR1 and CDR2 sequences are SGHAT and FQDESV (reference sequence). CDR3 size: 14 residues. CDR3 sequence: CASSFDRDSYEQYF. Here the CDR3 DNA reads TGTGCCAGCAGCTTTGACAGAGACTCCTACGAGCAGTACTTC. Using reference TRBV11-1 and TRBJ2-7 for the parts outside the CDR3, the full variable domain is EAEVAQSPRYKITEKSQAVAFWCDPISGHATLYWYRQILGQGPELLVQFQDESVVDDSQLPKDRFSAERLKGVDSTLKIQPAELGDSAMYLCASSFDRDSYEQYFGPGTRLTVT.

The rearrangement links TRBV2 to TRBJ2-5; 8 nucleotides line up with TRBD1. The CDR3 runs 15 residues. The germline V gene encodes CDR1 SNHLY and CDR2 FYNNEI. J lost 5 bases, V lost 5 bases, and 10 bases had no gene match. CDR3 in amino acids: CASSPTGGRAETQYF. In nucleotides, the CDR3 is TGTGCCAGCAGTCCTACAGGGGGAAGGGCGGAGACCCAGTACTTC.

V usage is TRBV21-1 and J usage is TRBJ2-1; the table assigns TRBD2, which was not confirmed against the DNA. TRBV21-1 is listed as a pseudogene. This CDR3 contains 13 residues. The CDR3: CASPSDSYNEQFF. The CDR3 DNA sequence: TGTGCCAGCCCCAGCGATTCCTACAATGAGCAGTTCTTC.

The rearrangement links TRBV28 to TRBJ2-7; D gene ambiguous. The CDR3 runs to 12 residues. Germline V gene data show CDR1 as MDHEN and CDR2 as SYDVKM. The V end was cut by 3 bases, the J end by 9 bases, with 12 bases between. CDR3 residues: CASSFSPNGQYF. Written as DNA, the CDR3 is TGTGCCAGCAGTTTTAGCCCCAACGGGCAGTACTTC.